This T cell receptor beta chain was sequenced in a study of blood T cell repertoires in COVID-19. Study at large: The United States, Italy and Spain provided the acute and convalescent COVID-19 samples. The analysed material was cDNA or gDNA that came from T cells, B-cell-depleted T cells, or PBMCs.

Clinical history as reported by participants underpinned cohort assignment. Per the study methods: Nucleated cell counts were estimated from reference gene primer amplification. Sequencing was performed with immunoSEQ multiplex PCR; in TCRdb, only in-frame clones are kept and a portion is missing. The D gene and trimming were derived from the DNA, and the V and J assignments and clone size from that table. The sample records about 270,000 clones, 75% to 95% being singletons. The CDR3 has 16 residues. The J segment lost 7 bases and the V segment lost 1 base, leaving 8 bases of the junction unmatched. CDR1 SGHAT and CDR2 FQDESV come from the germline V gene (reference sequence).

The sequenced sample was PBMCs or T cells enriched from blood (not recorded which). This TCR was recovered from a man in his forties or fifties who had been exposed to COVID-19. This chain uses TRBV11-1 with TRBJ2-2; 8 bases map to TRBD1. The CDR3 sequence: CASSLGAGGAGGELFF. CDR3 nucleotides: TGTGCCAGCAGCTTAGGGGCAGGGGGCGCAGGCGGGGAGCTGTTTTTT.